This TCR beta chain was observed in a study of control samples from healthy donors and cancer patients. After removal of 4 bases from V and 5 bases from J, the junction contained 25 bases not matched to a gene. The CDR3 totals 21 residues. Per germline, CDR1 SGHRS and CDR2 YFSETQ. The table came from immunoSEQ multiplex PCR; TCRdb's copy has only in-frame clones and leaves some out. Here the sample spans roughly 170,000 clones, about 93% being singletons. The chain uses TRBV5-1 and TRBJ2-2, with 8 bases aligning to TRBD2. The material sequenced was blood. The TCR was taken from a man aged 18 to 30 in good health. CDR3 region: CASSPDGTGAGDPRRTGELFF. The CDR3 nucleotides read TGCGCCAGCAGCCCGGACGGGACTGGAGCGGGGGACCCTCGAAGAACCGGGGAGCTGTTTTTT.